A selection of T cell receptor beta chains follows, all from one sample in a study of T-cell reconstitution after alpha-beta-depleted transplantation in children. Each CDR3 protein gets one entry after TCRdb re-called the PCR reads with MiXCR. The sample has some 460,000 distinct CDR3 sequences; roughly 15% are singletons. The sequenced sample was PBMCs, mostly from graft donor cells, obtained 360 days after TCRalphabeta/CD19-depleted stem cell transplant. These receptors were taken from a boy younger than two who had a stem cell transplant for Wiskott-Aldrich syndrome, so the T cells may come from the graft donor. The CDR3 runs from the conserved cysteine through the conserved F or W. The D gene is left open where the match is weak. Some rows have no size entry. The others give once, few or many, or a class for an expanded clone.

>17|TRBV13|-|TRBD2|TRBJ2-2
CASSLRTSGSKIGELFF
TGTGCCAGCAGCTTACGGACTAGCGGGAGCAAAATCGGGGAGCTGTTTTTT
>17|TRBV12-3/TRBV12-4|few|TRBD1|TRBJ2-2
CASRIAGWRTGTGELFF
TGTGCCAGCAGAATTGCCGGGTGGAGGACAGGTACCGGGGAGCTGTTTTTT
>17|TRBV12-3/TRBV12-4|-|TRBD1|TRBJ2-7
CASSFQGAARHSYEQYF
TGTGCCAGCAGTTTCCAGGGGGCGGCCAGACACTCCTACGAGCAGTACTTC
>14|TRBV5-4|many|-|TRBJ1-6
CASSPHSGNSPLHF
TGTGCCAGCAGCCCCCACTCGGGTAATTCACCCCTCCACTTT
>14|TRBV20-1|-|-|TRBJ2-7
CSARAPGRAYEQYF
TGCAGTGCTAGAGCCCCCGGCAGGGCCTACGAGCAGTACTTC
>14|TRBV12-3/TRBV12-4|-|-|TRBJ2-2
CATSESGWPGELFF
TGTGCCACCTCGGAATCCGGGTGGCCCGGGGAGCTGTTTTTT
>17|TRBV10-3|once|TRBD2|TRBJ2-3
CAIPKTKAGGPGDTQYF
TGTGCCATACCAAAAACTAAAGCGGGGGGGCCCGGAGATACGCAGTATTTT
>13|TRBV6-5|few|-|TRBJ2-1
CASSPHYSNEQFF
TGTGCCAGCAGTCCTCACTACAGTAATGAGCAGTTCTTC
>14|TRBV2|-|TRBD2|TRBJ2-1
CASSQREIYNEQFF
TGTGCCAGCAGTCAGCGGGAGATCTACAATGAGCAGTTCTTC
>14|TRBV5-1|-|-|TRBJ2-5
CASSSRQPQETQYF
TGCGCCAGCAGCTCCCGACAGCCCCAAGAGACCCAGTACTTC